This note documents a single TCR beta chain sequence. The data derive from a study of control samples from healthy donors and cancer patients. Trimming removed 4 bases at V and 8 bases at J, with 13 bases between. CDR3 length: 13 amino acids. The germline CDR1 and CDR2 sequences are SGHDT and YYEEEE. The protocol was immunoSEQ multiplex PCR, while the TCRdb copy is restricted to in-frame clones and leaves out a portion. The sample includes 120,000 or so clones, about 89% seen only once; the top ten take approximately 7.8%. Input material: blood. This chain joins TRBV5-6 and TRBJ2-1, with a tentative D call TRBD2 (6 bases). The sequence came from a woman aged 18-29 years in good health. The CDR3 DNA sequence: TGTGCCAGCAGCGGCCTATGGGGGGATGAGCAGTTCTTC. Translation gives CASSGLWGDEQFF.